Below, one TCR beta chain is given with its context. Antigen unknown. The entry originates in a study of metastatic and nonmetastatic thyroid tumors. Study observations and caveats: The reported finding was significantly higher TCR beta diversity in malignant thyroid tumors relative to benign nodules, in blood and tumor.

V lost 0 bases and J lost 0; bases outside the gene matches: 0. Germline V gene data show CDR1 as MNHEY and CDR2 as SVGEGT. The CDR3 totals 15 residues. With MiXCR, TCRdb reprocessed the PCR reads. The profile shows 10,000 or so clones, approximately 31% of them singletons. All patients reached thyroid surgery having received no treatment beforehand. The TCR sequence derives from a female donor with papillary thyroid cancer or a benign thyroid nodule (not recorded which). Some clones in this sample may be carry-over from other donors' samples. Sequenced material: tumor tissue. The chain employs TRBV6-2 or TRBV6-3 and TRBJ2-3; 7 positions agree with TRBD2. CDR3 sequence reads: CASSYSSGSTDTQYF. CDR3 DNA: TGTGCCAGCAGTTACTCTAGCGGGAGCACAGATACGCAGTATTTT.